These 5 T cell receptor beta chains were all obtained from the same sample, sequenced in a study of OX40 agonist ivuxolimab in advanced cancers. Clones were sequenced by immunoSEQ multiplex PCR, and TCRdb holds only the in-frame ones, with some missing. The sample includes about 38,000 clones, over 70% of them seen just once. The sequencing here drew on CD4+ or CD8+ T cells sorted from blood, taken in a trial of the OX40 agonist ivuxolimab. These receptor sequences come from an adult with an advanced solid tumor such as melanoma, head and neck, liver or kidney cancer.

The chain joins TRBV5-4 to TRBJ1-2; 7 positions agree with TRBD1. The CDR3 totals 16 residues. CDR1 and CDR2 (germline): SGHNT, YYREEE (reference sequence). The V gene end was trimmed by 5 bases and the J gene end by 4 bases; junction bases not matched to a gene: 14. CDR3 residues: CASSSGTDPPGYGYTF. DNA for the CDR3: TGTGCCAGCAGTTCCGGGACAGACCCTCCGGGCTATGGCTACACCTTC.

CDR3 protein: CASSYSKGDLYF. The DNA of the CDR3 is TGTGCCAGCAGTTACTCAAAGGGGGATCTGTACTTC. The V gene is TRBV6-6, the J gene TRBJ2-7, with a tentative D call TRBD1 (6 bases). Per the germline V gene, CDR1 is MNHNY and CDR2 is SVGAGI (reference sequence). V dropped 0 bases and J dropped 12 bases, with 12 bases sitting between them. This CDR3 comprises 12 residues.

The chain joins TRBV7-9 to TRBJ2-2; 9 bases are a match to TRBD1. V lost 3 bases to trimming and J lost 3 bases; unmatched junction nucleotides: 8. The CDR3 consists of 17 residues. The germline gives CDR1 SEHNR, CDR2 FQNEAQ (reference sequence). The CDR3 protein is CASSFNPGQGHTGELFF. The CDR3 coding sequence is TGTGCCAGCAGCTTCAATCCGGGACAGGGTCACACCGGGGAGCTGTTTTTT.

Only one count was recorded for this clone. The chain joins TRBV9 to TRBJ2-5; 15 bases match TRBD2. The germline CDR1 and CDR2 sequences are SGDLS and YYNGEE. This CDR3 contains 16 residues. V gave up 3 bases and J gave up 4 bases; unmatched junction bases: 4. In DNA form, the CDR3 reads TGTGCCAGCAGCGGGGGACTAGCGGGAGGCGGAGAGACCCAGTACTTC. Residues: CASSGGLAGGGETQYF.

DNA for the CDR3: TGTGCCAGCAGGACGGAAGGTCCCTACGAGCAGTACTTC. Protein: CASRTEGPYEQYF. This chain connects TRBV10-3 to TRBJ2-7, with unresolved D. The CDR3 is 13 amino acids. Germline V gene data show CDR1 as ENHRY and CDR2 as SYGVKD. Trimming left V 10 bases short and J 2 bases short, with 15 bases between.